This T cell receptor (beta chain) was sequenced in a study of blood T cell repertoires in COVID-19. On the study more broadly: From the United States, Italy and Spain came samples of acute and convalescent COVID-19. Sources were T cells, B-cell-depleted T cells, or PBMCs; the material itself was cDNA or gDNA.

TCRdb keeps only in-frame clones here, not all; method: immunoSEQ multiplex PCR. The sample lists roughly 180,000 clones; 90% to 95% were seen once. Enrollment of patients from Seattle took place during active infection, with longitudinal follow-up. Germline CDR1 MNHEY, CDR2 SVGAGI. V was trimmed by 3 bases and J by 4 bases, leaving 10 bases between them. The CDR3 has 13 amino acids. The sequencing sample was made of peripheral blood. The chain has TRBV6-5 and TRBJ2-7, with D maybe TRBD2 (6 bases). The sequence was obtained from a man aged 25 to 40 with COVID-19, enrolled during active disease. In nucleotides, the CDR3 is TGTGCCAGCAGTTATCGGGGGACTTACGAGCAGTACTTC. This sequence encodes CASSYRGTYEQYF.